This TCR beta chain comes out of a study of chemoradiotherapy in HPV16-positive cancers (dated 2022 in TCRdb). Regarding the complete study: Functional T-cell assays on cells from a couple of HPV16-positive patients defined candidate HPV-specific T-cell clones and common TCR motifs. Next, the candidate HPV-specific TCRs and motifs were followed in TCR repertoires from around 87 patients with HPV-related cancers. The study asked whether T-cell immunity against the HPV oncoproteins E6 and E7 changes during chemoradiotherapy and whether it affects survival. Study-level results and caveats: In HPV16-positive patients, expansion of HPV-responsive T cells during chemoradiotherapy was found to be associated with improved recurrence-free survival. Only two HPV16-positive patients were used to derive the functional definition of HPV-specific T cells, and the survival association was reported for HPV16-positive patients. Expansion of candidate HPV-specific clones and E7-related TCR motifs was observed in the tumor microenvironment during treatment, whereas no such expansion was observed for non-HPV-specific T cells.

The CDR3, cysteine through phenylalanine, is 16 amino acids long. Solely the CDR3 DNA is kept, with 48 bases framed from the first base. The junction shows trimming of 5 bases on V and 2 bases on J, plus 18 bases between the germline ends. Taken from the germline V gene, the CDR1 and CDR2 loops are SGHTA and FQGTGA. Repertoires were sampled repeatedly over the course of chemoradiotherapy, so clonal expansion could be followed in the tumor microenvironment. Preparation of the library involved the immunoSEQ multiplex PCR assay. This is the immuneACCESS table as TCRdb keeps it, with only in-frame sequences that have V and J called. A part of the clones is gone; compared with another copy, unresolved V genes explain less than half, and the rest is unexplained. The sample table lists about 3,500 clones, roughly 95% of them with a count of one. Less than 4% of the sample is in the top ten clones. Regarding this clone: Which antigen it targets is not known. No base qualities exist here, and no much larger clone lies one base off it.

The material was obtained from a patient who underwent chemoradiotherapy. The TCR was taken from a human donor with HPV-associated anogenital cancer. Recombination connected TRBV7-3 to TRBJ2-5, with the D assignment possibly TRBD1 or TRBD2, given 5 matching bases for each. Here the CDR3 is given as CASSLEGGAGQETQYF. The nucleotide sequence reads as follows: TGTGCCAGCAGCCTAGAGGGTGGGGCCGGTCAAGAGACCCAGTACTTC.